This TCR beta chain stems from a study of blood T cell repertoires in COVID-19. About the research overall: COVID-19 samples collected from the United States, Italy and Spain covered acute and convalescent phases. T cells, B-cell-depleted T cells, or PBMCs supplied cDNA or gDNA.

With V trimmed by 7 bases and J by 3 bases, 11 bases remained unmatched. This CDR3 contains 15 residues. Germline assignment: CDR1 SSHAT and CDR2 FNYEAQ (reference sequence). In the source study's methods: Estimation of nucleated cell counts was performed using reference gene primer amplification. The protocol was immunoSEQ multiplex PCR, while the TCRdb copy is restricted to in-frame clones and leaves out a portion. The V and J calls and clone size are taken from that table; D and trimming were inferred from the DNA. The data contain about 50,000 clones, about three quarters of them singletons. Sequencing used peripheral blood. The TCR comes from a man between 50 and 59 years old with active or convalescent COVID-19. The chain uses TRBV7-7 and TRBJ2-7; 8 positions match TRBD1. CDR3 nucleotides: TGTGCCAGCATCCCCCCGGGACAGGACTACTACGAGCAGTACTTC. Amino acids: CASIPPGQDYYEQYF. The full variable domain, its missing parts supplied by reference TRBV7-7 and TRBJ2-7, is GAGVSQSPRYKVTKRGQDVTLRCDPISSHATLYWYQQALGQGPEFLTYFNYEAQPDKSGLPSDRFSAERPEGSISTLTIQRTEQRDSAMYRCASIPPGQDYYEQYFGPGTRLTVT.